This TCR beta chain was retrieved from a study of regulatory T cells in long-lasting Graves disease. Investigators prepared the TCR beta libraries by applying iRepertoire HTBI primers and Arm-PCR of CDR3 regions. A single record per CDR3 protein comes from TCRdb applying MiXCR to the multiplex PCR reads. The sample records approximately 480,000 distinct CDR3 sequences, 16% being singletons. The time point: newly diagnosed GD, antithyroid drugs for less than 3 months. Researchers made the TCR library from RNA that was extracted from PBMCs. V was cut by 6 bases and J by 8 bases, with 29 bases left in between. Germline lookup yields CDR1 DFQATT and CDR2 SNEGSKA (reference sequence). The CDR3 spans 17 residues. The sample also formed part of further work on T cells in Graves' hyperthyroidism and ophthalmopathy. Turning to that study: Across 18 months, stable Graves' hyperthyroidism was marked by no progression to ophthalmopathy.

This TCR was recovered from a man in his forties with Graves disease. The sequencing here drew on peripheral blood mononuclear cells (PBMCs), taken at new diagnosis, from a patient treated with antithyroid drugs. This sequence joins TRBV20-1 and TRBJ2-4; a weak D match, TRBD1 (7 bases). CDR3 region: CSAPPTTFTTGRYIQYF. CDR3 DNA: TGCAGTGCCCCACCAACAACTTTTACGACAGGGAGGTACATTCAGTACTTC.